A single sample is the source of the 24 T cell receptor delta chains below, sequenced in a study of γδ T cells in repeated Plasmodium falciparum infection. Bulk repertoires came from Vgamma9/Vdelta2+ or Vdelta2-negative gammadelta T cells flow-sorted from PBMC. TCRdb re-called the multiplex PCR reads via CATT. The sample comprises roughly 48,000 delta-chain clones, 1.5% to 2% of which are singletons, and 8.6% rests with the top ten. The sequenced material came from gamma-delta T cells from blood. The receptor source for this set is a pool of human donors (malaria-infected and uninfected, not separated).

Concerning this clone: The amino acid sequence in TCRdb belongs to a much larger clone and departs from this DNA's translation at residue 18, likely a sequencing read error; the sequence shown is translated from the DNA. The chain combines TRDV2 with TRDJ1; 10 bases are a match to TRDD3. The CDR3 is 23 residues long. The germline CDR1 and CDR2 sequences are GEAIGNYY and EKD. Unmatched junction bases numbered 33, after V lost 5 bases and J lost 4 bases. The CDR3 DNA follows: TGTGCCTGTGGCAAACACTTCCTAATGAGGGGGATACGCTCCCGGGGTTGCATCGATAAACTCATCTTT. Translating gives CACGKHFLMRGIRSRGCIDKLIF.

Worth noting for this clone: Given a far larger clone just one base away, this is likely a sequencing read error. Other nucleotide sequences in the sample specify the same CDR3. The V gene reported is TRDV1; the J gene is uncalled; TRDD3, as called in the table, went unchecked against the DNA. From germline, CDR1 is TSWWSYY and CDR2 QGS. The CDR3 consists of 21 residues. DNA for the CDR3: TGTGCTCTTGGGGAACTTTCAAGTCTCCCGTACTGGGGGGTCCGGGACGATAAGCTCATCTTT. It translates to CALGELSSLPYWGVRDDKLIF.

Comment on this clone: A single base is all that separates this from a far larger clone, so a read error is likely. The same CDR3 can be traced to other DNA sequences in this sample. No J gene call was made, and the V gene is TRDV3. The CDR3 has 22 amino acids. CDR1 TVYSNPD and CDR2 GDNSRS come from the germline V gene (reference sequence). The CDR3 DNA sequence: TGTGCCTTCAATCACCTTCTTCCTCCGTCGGTACTCTCAAATATCGGAGGTTGGAGACTTATCTTT. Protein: CAFNHLLPPSVLSNIGGWRLIF.

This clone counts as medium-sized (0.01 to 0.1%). CDR3 amino acids: CALGERIWGAKLIF. CDR3 bases: TGTGCTCTTGGGGAACGGATCTGGGGGGCTAAACTCATCTTT. This chain joins TRDV1 and TRDJ1; TRDD3 agrees at 7 bases. Looked up from germline, CDR1 is TSWWSYY and CDR2 is QGS. The trim removed 1 base at V and 7 bases at J, leaving 6 bases unmatched. This CDR3 is built from 14 residues.

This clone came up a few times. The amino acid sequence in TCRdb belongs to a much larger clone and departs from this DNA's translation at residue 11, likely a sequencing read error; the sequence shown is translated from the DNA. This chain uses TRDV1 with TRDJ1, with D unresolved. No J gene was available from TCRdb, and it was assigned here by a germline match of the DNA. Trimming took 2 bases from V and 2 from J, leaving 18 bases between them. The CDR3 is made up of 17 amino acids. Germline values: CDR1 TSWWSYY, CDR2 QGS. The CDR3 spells CALGEAHPPLSTDKLIF. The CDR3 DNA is TGTGCTCTTGGGGAAGCTCATCCCCCTCTTAGTACCGATAAACTCATCTTT.

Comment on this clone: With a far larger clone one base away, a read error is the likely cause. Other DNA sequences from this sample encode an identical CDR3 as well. The CDR3 DNA follows: TGTGCTCTTGGACGGGATCGTCCACGTACTGGGGGGTACGCCGATAAACTCATCTTT. It encodes CALGRDRPRTGGYADKLIF. The chain joins TRDV1 to TRDJ1; 8 bases line up with TRDD3. The V gene's germline CDR1 is TSWWSYY and CDR2 QGS. V trimming: 6 bases; J trimming: 3 bases; junction bases outside the gene matches: 21. The CDR3 is 19 residues long.

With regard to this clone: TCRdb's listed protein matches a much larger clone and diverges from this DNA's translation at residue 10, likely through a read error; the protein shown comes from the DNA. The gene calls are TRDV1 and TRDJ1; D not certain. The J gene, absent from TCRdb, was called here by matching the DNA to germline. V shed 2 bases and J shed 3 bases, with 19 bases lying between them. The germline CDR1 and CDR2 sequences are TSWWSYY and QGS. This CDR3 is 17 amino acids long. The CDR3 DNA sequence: TGTGCTCTTGGGGAAGGAACAAGGAGCCTGTCCTCCGATAAACTCATCTTT. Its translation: CALGEGTRSLSSDKLIF.

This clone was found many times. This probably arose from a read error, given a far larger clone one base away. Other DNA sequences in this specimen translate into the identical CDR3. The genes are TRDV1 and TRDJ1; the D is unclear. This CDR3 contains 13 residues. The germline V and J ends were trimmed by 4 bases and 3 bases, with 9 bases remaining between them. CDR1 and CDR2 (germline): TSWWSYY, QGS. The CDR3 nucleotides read TGTGCTCTTGGGGGGTTTCCGGCCGATAAACTCATCTTT. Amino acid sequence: CALGGFPADKLIF.

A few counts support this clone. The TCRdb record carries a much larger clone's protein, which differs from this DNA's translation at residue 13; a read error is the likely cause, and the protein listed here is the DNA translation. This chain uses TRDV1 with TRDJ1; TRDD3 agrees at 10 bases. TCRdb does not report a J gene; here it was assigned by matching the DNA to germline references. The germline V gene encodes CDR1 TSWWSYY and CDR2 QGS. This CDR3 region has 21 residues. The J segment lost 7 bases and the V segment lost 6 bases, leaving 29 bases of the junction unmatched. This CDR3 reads CALGTFFLPLVLPGDTGKLIF. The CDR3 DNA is TGTGCTCTTGGCACTTTCTTCCTCCCACTGGTTTTACCGGGGGATACGGGTAAACTCATCTTT.

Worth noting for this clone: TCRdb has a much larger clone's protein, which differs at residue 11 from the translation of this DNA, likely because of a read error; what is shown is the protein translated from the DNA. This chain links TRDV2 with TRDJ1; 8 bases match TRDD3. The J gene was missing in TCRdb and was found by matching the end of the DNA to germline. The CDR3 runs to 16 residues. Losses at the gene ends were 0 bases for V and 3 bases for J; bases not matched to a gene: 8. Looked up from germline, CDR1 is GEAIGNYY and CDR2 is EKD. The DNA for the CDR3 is TGTGCCTGTGACACCGTGCATTTGGGGGATGCCGATAAACTCATCTTT. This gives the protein CACDTVHLGDADKLIF.

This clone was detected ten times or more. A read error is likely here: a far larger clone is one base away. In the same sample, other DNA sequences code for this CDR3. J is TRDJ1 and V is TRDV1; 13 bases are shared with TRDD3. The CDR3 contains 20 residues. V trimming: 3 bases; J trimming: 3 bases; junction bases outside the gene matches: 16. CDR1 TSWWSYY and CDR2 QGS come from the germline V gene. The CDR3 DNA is TGTGCTCTTGGGGAGGTCACCCTTTTGTACTGGGGGATACGCCCCGATAAACTCATCTTT. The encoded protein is CALGEVTLLYWGIRPDKLIF.

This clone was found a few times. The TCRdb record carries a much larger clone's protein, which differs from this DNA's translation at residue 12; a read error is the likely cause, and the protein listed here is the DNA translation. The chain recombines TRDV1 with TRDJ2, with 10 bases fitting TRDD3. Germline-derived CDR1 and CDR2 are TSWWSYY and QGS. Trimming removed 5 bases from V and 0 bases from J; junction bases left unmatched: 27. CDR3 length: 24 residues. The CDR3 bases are TGTGCTCTTGGGTCGTCCCTCGGCTGGGCTTACCGGGGGATACGCTTTGCTTTGACAGCACAACTCTTCTTT. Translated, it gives CALGSSLGWAYRGIRFALTAQLFF.

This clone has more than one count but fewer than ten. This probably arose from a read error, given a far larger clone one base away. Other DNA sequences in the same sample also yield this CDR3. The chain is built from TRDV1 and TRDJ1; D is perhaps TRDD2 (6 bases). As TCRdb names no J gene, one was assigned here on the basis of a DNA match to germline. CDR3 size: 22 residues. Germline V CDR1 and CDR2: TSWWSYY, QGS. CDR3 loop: CALGESKNEGAPLLPYTDKLIF. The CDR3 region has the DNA TGTGCCCTTGGGGAATCTAAAAATGAGGGGGCGCCACTCCTACCTTACACCGATAAACTCATCTTT.

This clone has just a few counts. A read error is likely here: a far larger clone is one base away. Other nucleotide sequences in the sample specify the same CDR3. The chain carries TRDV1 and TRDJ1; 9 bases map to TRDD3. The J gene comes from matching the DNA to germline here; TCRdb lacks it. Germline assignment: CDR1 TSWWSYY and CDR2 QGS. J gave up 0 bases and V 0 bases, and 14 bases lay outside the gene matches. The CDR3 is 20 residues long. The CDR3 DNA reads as TGTGCTCTTGGGGAACTTCCTCCCCCCCTGGGGGATCTGTACACCGATAAACTCATCTTT. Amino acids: CALGELPPPLGDLYTDKLIF.

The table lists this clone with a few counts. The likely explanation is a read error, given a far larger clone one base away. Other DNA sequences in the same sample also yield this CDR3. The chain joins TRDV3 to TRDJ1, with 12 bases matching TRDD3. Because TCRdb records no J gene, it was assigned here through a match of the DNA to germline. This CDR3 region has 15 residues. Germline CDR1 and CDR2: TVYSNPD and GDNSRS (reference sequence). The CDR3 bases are TGTGCCTCCTGGGGGATACGAACTAACACAGATAAACTCATCTTT. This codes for CASWGIRTNTDKLIF.

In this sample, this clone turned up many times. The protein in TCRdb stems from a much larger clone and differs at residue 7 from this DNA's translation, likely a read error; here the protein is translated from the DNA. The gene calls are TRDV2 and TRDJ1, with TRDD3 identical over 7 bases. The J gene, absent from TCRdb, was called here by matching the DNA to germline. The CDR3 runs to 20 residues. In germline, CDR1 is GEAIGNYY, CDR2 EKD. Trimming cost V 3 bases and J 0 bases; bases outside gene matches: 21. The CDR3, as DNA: TGTGCCTGTGACGAAGCCCTCCCTCGCGGGGGTACTGGGGACACCGATAAACTCATCTTT. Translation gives CACDEALPRGGTGDTDKLIF.

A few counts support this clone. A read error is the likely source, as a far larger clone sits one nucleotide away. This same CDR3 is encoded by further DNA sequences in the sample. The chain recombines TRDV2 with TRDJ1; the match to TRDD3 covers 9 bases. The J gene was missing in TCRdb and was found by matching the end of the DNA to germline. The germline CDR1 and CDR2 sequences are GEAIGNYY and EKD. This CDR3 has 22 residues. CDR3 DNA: TGTGCTTGTGATAAACGCCCTCGTCGGGGGGATACCCCAAACTCGTACACCGATAAACTCATCTTT. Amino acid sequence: CACDKRPRRGDTPNSYTDKLIF.

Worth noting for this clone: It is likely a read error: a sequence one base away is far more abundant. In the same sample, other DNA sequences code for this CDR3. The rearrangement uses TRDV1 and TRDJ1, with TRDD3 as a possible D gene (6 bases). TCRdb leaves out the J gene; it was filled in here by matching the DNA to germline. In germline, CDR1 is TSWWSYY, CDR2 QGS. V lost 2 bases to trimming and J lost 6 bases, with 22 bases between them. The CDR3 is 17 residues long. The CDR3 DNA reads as TGTGCTCTTGGGGAAACTCTTCCATTGTACTGGGAGAATAAACTCATCTTT. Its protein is CALGETLPLYWENKLIF.

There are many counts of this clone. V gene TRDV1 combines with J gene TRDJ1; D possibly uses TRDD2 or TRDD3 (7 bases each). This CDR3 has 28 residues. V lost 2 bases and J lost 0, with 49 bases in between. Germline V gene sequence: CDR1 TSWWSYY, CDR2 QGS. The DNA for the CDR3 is TGTGCTCTTGGGGAAAGACGTTTCCTACAGACCCCTGGGGGCCCAAATCAGATCCCCCTCCCCCACACCGATAAACTCATCTTT. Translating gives CALGERRFLQTPGGPNQIPLPHTDKLIF.

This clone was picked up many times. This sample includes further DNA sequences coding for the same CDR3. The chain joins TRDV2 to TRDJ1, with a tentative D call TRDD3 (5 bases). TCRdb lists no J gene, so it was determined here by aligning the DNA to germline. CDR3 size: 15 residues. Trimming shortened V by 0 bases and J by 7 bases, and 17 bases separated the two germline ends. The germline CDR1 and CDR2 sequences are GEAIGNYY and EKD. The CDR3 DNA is TGTGCCTGTGACACCGTGGGGTATCGGATCGGTAAACTCATCTTT. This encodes CACDTVGYRIGKLIF.

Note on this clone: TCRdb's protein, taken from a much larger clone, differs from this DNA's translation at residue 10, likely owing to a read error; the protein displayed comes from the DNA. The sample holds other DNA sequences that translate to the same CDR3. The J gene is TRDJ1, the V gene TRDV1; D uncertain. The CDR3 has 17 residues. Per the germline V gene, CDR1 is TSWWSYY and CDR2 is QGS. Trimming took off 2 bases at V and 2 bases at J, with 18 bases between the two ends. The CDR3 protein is CALGERKGETRTDKLIF. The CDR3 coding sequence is TGTGCTCTTGGGGAAAGGAAGGGCGAGACCAGGACCGATAAACTCATCTTT.

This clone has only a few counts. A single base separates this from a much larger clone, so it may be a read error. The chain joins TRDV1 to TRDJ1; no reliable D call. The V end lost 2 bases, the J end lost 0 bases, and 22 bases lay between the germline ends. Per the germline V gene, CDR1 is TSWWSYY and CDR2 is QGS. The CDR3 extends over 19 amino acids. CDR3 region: CALGETRLASRVYTDKLIF. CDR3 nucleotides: TGTGCTCTTGGGGAAACTCGTCTCGCATCCCGCGTGTACACCGATAAACTCATCTTT.

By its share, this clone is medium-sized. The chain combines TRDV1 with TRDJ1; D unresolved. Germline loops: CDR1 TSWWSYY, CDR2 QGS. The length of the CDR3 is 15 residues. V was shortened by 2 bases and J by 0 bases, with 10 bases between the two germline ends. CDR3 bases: TGTGCTCTTGGGGAATTTGGAGGATACACCGATAAACTCATCTTT. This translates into CALGEFGGYTDKLIF.

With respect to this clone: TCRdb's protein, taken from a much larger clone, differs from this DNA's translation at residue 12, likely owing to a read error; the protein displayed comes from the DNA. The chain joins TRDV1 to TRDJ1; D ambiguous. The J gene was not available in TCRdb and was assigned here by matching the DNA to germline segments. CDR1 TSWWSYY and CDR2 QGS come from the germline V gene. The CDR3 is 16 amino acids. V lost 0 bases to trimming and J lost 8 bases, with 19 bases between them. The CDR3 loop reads CALGELMGRAAIKLIF. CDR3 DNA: TGTGCTCTTGGGGAACTGATGGGTCGCGCAGCCATAAAACTCATCTTT.